This TCR beta chain was retrieved from a study of T cell clones after liver transplantation. Study-wide findings and caveats: Donor-reactive sequences fell more than third party-reactive ones, suggesting partial deletion.

This clone was found a few times. Its antigen remains unknown. Clones were sequenced by immunoSEQ multiplex PCR, and TCRdb holds only the in-frame ones, with some missing. The repertoire holds 68,000 or so clones, with 80% as singletons. Germline values: CDR1 SNHLY, CDR2 FYNNEI. The CDR3 is made up of 9 amino acids. The ends were cut back, 9 bases at V and 10 bases at J, with 9 bases in the middle. Unstimulated PBMCs were sorted into CD3+CD4+ and CD3+CD8+ populations. Sample: CD4+ T cells from blood, taken before liver transplant. The V and J genes are TRBV2 and TRBJ1-1; tentatively, D is TRBD1 (6 bases). This sequence was found in a human donor who received a liver transplant. The CDR3 sequence is CARSRGAFF. CDR3 nucleotides: TGTGCCAGGAGCAGGGGAGCTTTCTTT.